A selection of T cell receptor beta chains follows, all from one sample in a study of radiation and T cells in renal cell carcinoma. Only in-frame clones appear in the TCRdb table, and some are missing; sequencing was by immunoSEQ multiplex PCR. The sample includes 100,000 to 150,000 clones, about four fifths of them seen just once. This specimen consisted of blood, obtained from a patient whose treatment included radiotherapy and nephrectomy. The receptor set was obtained from a woman between 55 and 75 years old with renal cell carcinoma. CDR3s include the opening cysteine and the closing phenylalanine or tryptophan. The D gene is left open where the match is weak. Expanded clones are given a class, and other clones once, few, many or no size at all.

>-|-|TRBV6-5|TRBJ2-7
TGTGCCAGCAGCCCCCCCGAGGGATCCTCCGAGCAGTACTTC
CASSPPEGSSEQYF
>TRBD1|-|TRBV5-6|TRBJ1-2
TGTGCCAGCAGCTTAGGGGGCCTCAACTATGGCTACACCTTC
CASSLGGLNYGYTF
>TRBD1|few|TRBV19|TRBJ2-2
TGTGCCAGTAGTTTATTGACAGGGACCAACACCGGGGAGCTGTTTTTT
CASSLLTGTNTGELFF
>-|-|TRBV5-6|TRBJ2-3
TGTGCCAGCAGCGGCATCACAGATACGCAGTATTTT
CASSGITDTQYF
>-|-|TRBV30|TRBJ1-2
TGTGCCTGGAACAGGGACGCGGAAGGCTACACCTTC
CAWNRDAEGYTF
>-|once|TRBV28|TRBJ1-2
TGTGCCAGCAGTCCAGGACGGGACTATGGCTACACCTTC
CASSPGRDYGYTF
>-|once|TRBV5-1|TRBJ1-1
TGCGCCAGCAGCTTGCAATCGCTCTCCGAAGCTTTCTTT
CASSLQSLSEAFF
>TRBD2|-|TRBV7-9|TRBJ2-1
TGTGCCAGCAGCTCTAGCGGGGTGTACAATGAGCAGTTCTTC
CASSSSGVYNEQFF
>-|-|TRBV6-5|TRBJ1-5
TGTGCCAGCAGTTATTCGGGGCCCTATGAGCCCCAGCATTTT
CASSYSGPYEPQHF
>TRBD1|few|TRBV5-6|TRBJ1-1
TGTGCCAGCAGCGATTACAGGGGAGGGGGTACTGAAGCTTTCTTT
CASSDYRGGGTEAFF
>-|-|TRBV12-2|TRBJ1-6
TGTGCAAGTCGCTTAGGCGGGACAGAGAATTCACCCCTCCACTTT
CASRLGGTENSPLHF
>TRBD1|-|TRBV6-6|TRBJ1-5
TGTGCCAGCAGTAGGGGGCGCGGCAATCAGCCCCAGCATTTT
CASSRGRGNQPQHF
>-|-|TRBV20-1|TRBJ2-3
TGCAGTGCTAGACCGGACTATACGCAGTATTTT
CSARPDYTQYF
>-|-|TRBV5-1|TRBJ2-2
TGCGCCAGCAGCTTGGAGATCAGTAACGGGGAGCTGTTTTTT
CASSLEISNGELFF
>-|-|TRBV21-1|TRBJ1-2
TGTGCCAGCAGCAAAGGAGGGGATCAGGGAGGAAACTATGGCTACACCTTC
CASSKGGDQGGNYGYTF
>-|-|TRBV2|TRBJ1-4
TGTGCCAGCAGTAGGACAGAGAATGAAAAACTGTTTTTT
CASSRTENEKLFF
>TRBD2|-|TRBV4-1|TRBJ2-1
TGCGCCAGCAGCCAAGGCCGGGGGGGCGGCTTCAATGAGCAGTTCTTC
CASSQGRGGGFNEQFF
>-|-|TRBV6-5|TRBJ2-2
TGTGCCAGCAGTTACAATTCTCCTACCGGGGAGCTGTTTTTT
CASSYNSPTGELFF
>-|few|TRBV27|TRBJ1-3
TGTGCCAGCAGTTTTACTCCGGCTGGAAACACCATATATTTT
CASSFTPAGNTIYF
>-|-|TRBV6-5|TRBJ1-1
TGTGCCAGCAGTTACAGACAGTCGCTGAACACTGAAGCTTTCTTT
CASSYRQSLNTEAFF
>TRBD1|-|TRBV10-3|TRBJ1-6
TGTGCCATCAGTGGGGTCACAGGGGGGAATTCACCCCTCCACTTT
CAISGVTGGNSPLHF
>-|-|TRBV6-5|TRBJ2-7
TGTGCCAGCAGTTACCAGGGGCAATTGGACGAGCAGTACTTC
CASSYQGQLDEQYF
>-|-|TRBV5-4|TRBJ1-2
TGTGCCAGCAGCTTGGTGGGCAGTGACTATGGCTACACCTTC
CASSLVGSDYGYTF
>-|-|TRBV7-2|TRBJ1-5
TGTGCCAGCAGCCGGGACGTGGGAGGCAATCAGCCCCAGCATTTT
CASSRDVGGNQPQHF
>-|-|TRBV9|TRBJ1-3
TGTGCCAGCAGCGCCCAGACTGTGCGAGGGAGCACCATATATTTT
CASSAQTVRGSTIYF
>-|-|TRBV6-6|TRBJ2-7
TGTGCCAGCAGTCGGACTGATAGCTCCTACGAGCAGTACTTC
CASSRTDSSYEQYF
>-|-|TRBV7-3|TRBJ2-3
TGTGCCAGCAGCTTAGGTTTTTCTCGGGAGGATACGCAGTATTTT
CASSLGFSREDTQYF
>TRBD1|-|TRBV7-9|TRBJ2-5
TGTGCCAGCAGCCCAGGGACAGGGGCGGAGACCCAGTACTTC
CASSPGTGAETQYF
>TRBD1|-|TRBV10-3|TRBJ1-6
TGTGCCATTGGTCCGGGGACAGTTGATTCACCCCTCCACTTT
CAIGPGTVDSPLHF
>-|-|TRBV7-2|TRBJ1-2
TGTGCCAGCAGCCAAGGGAGGGGAAGAACTAACTATGGCTACACCTTC
CASSQGRGRTNYGYTF
>-|-|TRBV6-5|TRBJ1-3
TGTGCCAGCAGTCGGGGGGGTCCTAGAAACACCATATATTTT
CASSRGGPRNTIYF
>TRBD1|-|TRBV28|TRBJ1-4
TGTGCCAGCAGTTTCCCCGGACAGGGGGGAAAACTGTTTTTT
CASSFPGQGGKLFF
>TRBD1|once|TRBV6-1|TRBJ1-2
TGTGCCAGCAGCACCTCGGACAGGGGGCTTGGCTACACCTTC
CASSTSDRGLGYTF
>-|-|TRBV2|TRBJ1-4
TGTGCCAGCAGTGAAACGCGCGGTGCAACTAATGAAAAACTGTTTTTT
CASSETRGATNEKLFF
>TRBD1|-|TRBV19|TRBJ2-6
TGTGCCAGTAGTGACTGGACAGGGTCTAGCTCTGGGGCCAACGTCCTGACTTTC
CASSDWTGSSSGANVLTF
>TRBD1|-|TRBV13|TRBJ2-2
TGTGCCAGCAGCTCCGACAGGGGAGCCGGGGAGCTGTTTTTT
CASSSDRGAGELFF
>-|-|TRBV10-3|TRBJ1-5
TGTGCCATCAGTGGGGGGCGGGAACAGCCCCAGCATTTT
CAISGGREQPQHF
>TRBD1|-|TRBV10-1|TRBJ2-5
TGCGCCAGCAGTGGACAGGGGACAGAGACCCAGTACTTC
CASSGQGTETQYF
>-|few|TRBV28|TRBJ1-2
TGTGCCAGCAGTTCATACGGGTATGGCTACACCTTC
CASSSYGYGYTF
>TRBD1|-|TRBV5-1|TRBJ1-2
TGCGCCAGCAGCTTTATGCTGGGACAGCGCATTAACTATGGCTACACCTTC
CASSFMLGQRINYGYTF
>-|-|TRBV7-2|TRBJ2-7
TGTGCCAGCAGCTTAGGGGCAGCAAGCTCCTACGAGCAGTACTTC
CASSLGAASSYEQYF
>-|-|TRBV5-1|TRBJ2-1
TGCGCCAGCAGCTCGTCGGGTAGCTCCTACAATGAGCAGTTCTTC
CASSSSGSSYNEQFF
>TRBD1|-|TRBV6-6|TRBJ2-7
TGTGCCAGCAGTTACTCCGGGACAGGGCGATACGAGCAGTACTTC
CASSYSGTGRYEQYF
>-|-|TRBV7-9|TRBJ2-1
TGTGCCAGCAGACCGGACAGAACCTCCTACAATGAGCAGTTCTTC
CASRPDRTSYNEQFF
>TRBD1|-|TRBV6-5|TRBJ1-6
TGTGCCAGCAGGGCGGACAGGGGCAGGGGTTCACCCCTCCACTTT
CASRADRGRGSPLHF
>TRBD1|-|TRBV19|TRBJ1-2
TGTGCCAGTTATGGACAGGGGATTGGCTATGGCTACACCTTC
CASYGQGIGYGYTF
>-|once|TRBV28|TRBJ2-7
TGTGCCAGCATCCGGGACCCAACCTCCTACGAGCAGTACTTC
CASIRDPTSYEQYF
>-|-|TRBV5-1|TRBJ2-7
TGCGCCAGCAGCTTGCGCGGGCAGGGTCCCGTTGACCACGAGCAGTACTTC
CASSLRGQGPVDHEQYF
>-|-|TRBV9|TRBJ2-2
TGTGCCAGCAGCGTAGGGCGATACGAGGCCGGGGAGCTGTTTTTT
CASSVGRYEAGELFF
>TRBD1|once|TRBV23-1|TRBJ1-5
TGCGCCAGCAGTCAGAACCTAACAGGGGGCAGCAATCAGCCCCAGCATTTT
CASSQNLTGGSNQPQHF
>TRBD1|-|TRBV7-9|TRBJ1-2
TGTGCCAGCAGTTCGGACAGGGGTTTCTATGGCTACACCTTC
CASSSDRGFYGYTF
>TRBD1|-|TRBV28|TRBJ2-5
TGTGCCAGCACCCCAGGGACAGGGGTCCGAGAGACCCAGTACTTC
CASTPGTGVRETQYF
>TRBD2|-|TRBV6-1|TRBJ2-7
TGTGCCAGCAGTGAACTAGCGGGAGTCTCCGACGAGCAGTACTTC
CASSELAGVSDEQYF
>TRBD1|-|TRBV6-5|TRBJ2-5
TGTGCCAGCAGACCCAATTCGGACAGGGCTGAAGAGCAGTACTTC
CASRPNSDRAEEQYF
>-|few|TRBV10-3|TRBJ1-5
TGTGCCATCAGTGCGGGGACCAATCAGCCCCAGCATTTT
CAISAGTNQPQHF
>-|few|TRBV11-1|TRBJ2-6
TGTGCCAGCAGCCAGCTGAGCTCTGGGGCCAACGTCCTGACTTTC
CASSQLSSGANVLTF
>-|once|TRBV6-6|TRBJ2-2
TGTGCCAGCAGCCCGGACTGGGCCGGGGAGCTGTTTTTT
CASSPDWAGELFF